One sample yielded the 23 T cell receptor beta chains listed below, sequenced in a study of cytomegalovirus exposure and HLA in healthy donors (dated by TCRdb to about 2017). Libraries came from the immunoSEQ multiplex PCR assay. A mixture of 60 forward primers for TCR Vbeta segments and 13 reverse primers for TCR Jbeta segments was used in the multiplex PCR. Not all clones reach the TCRdb copy of this immuneACCESS table, which keeps in-frame sequences only. Checked studies attribute under half of the gap to unresolved V genes and leave the rest unexplained. This sample lists more than 110,000 clones; around 80% were detected once. The ten biggest clones cover around 4.9% of the sample. Sequencing was carried out using PBMCs. Every receptor here comes from a male donor in good health and CMV-seronegative.

The V call is TRBV25-1, the J call TRBJ2-5, with 11 bases aligning to TRBD1. The CDR3 has 15 amino acids. The germline gives CDR1 MGHDK, CDR2 SYGVNS. V lost 2 bases, J lost 7 bases, and 6 bases stayed unmatched. The chain's CDR3 is CASSEIGTGGRTQYF. In DNA form, the CDR3 reads TGTGCCAGCAGTGAAATAGGGACAGGGGGACGGACCCAGTACTTC.

The chain is built from TRBV7-2 and TRBJ1-5; D ambiguous. V was cut by 2 bases and J by 6 bases, with 8 bases left in between. The CDR3 has 13 amino acids. Germline CDR1 is SGHTA and CDR2 is FQGNSA. The CDR3 sequence: CASSLSLAQPQHF. CDR3 coding DNA: TGTGCCAGCAGCTTAAGTCTGGCTCAGCCCCAGCATTTT.

V gene TRBV30 combines with J gene TRBJ1-4; weak D call: TRBD1 (6 bases). Trimming took 4 bases from V and 3 from J, leaving 9 bases between them. CDR1 is GTSNPN and CDR2 is SVGIG in the germline V gene (reference sequence). This CDR3 has 13 residues. The CDR3 nucleotides read TGTGCCTGGACCGGACAGCCTAATGAAAAACTGTTTTTT. The encoded protein is CAWTGQPNEKLFF.

For the CDR3, the DNA is TGTGCCAGCAGCTATAGCACTGAAGCTTTCTTT. Amino acid sequence: CASSYSTEAFF. The J gene is TRBJ1-1, the V gene TRBV5-6; D is ambiguous. Trimming took off 3 bases at V and 4 bases at J, with 4 bases between the two ends. This CDR3 comprises 11 residues. CDR1 and CDR2 (germline): SGHDT, YYEEEE.

CDR3: CASSFEAASQYF. In nucleotides, the CDR3 is TGTGCCAGCAGCTTTGAAGCGGCCTCGCAGTATTTT. This chain connects TRBV7-2 to TRBJ2-3; tentatively, D is TRBD2 (5 bases). This CDR3 contains 12 residues. Looked up from germline, CDR1 is SGHTA and CDR2 is FQGNSA. Trimming shortened V by 3 bases and J by 10 bases, and 11 bases separated the two germline ends.

This clone was seen only once. This sequence joins TRBV27 and TRBJ1-5; no clear D. The V end was cut by 3 bases, the J end by 6 bases, with 9 bases between. Looked up from germline, CDR1 is MNHEY and CDR2 is SMNVEV (reference sequence). There are 13 residues in the CDR3. The CDR3 DNA follows: TGTGCCAGCAGTTTTCAGATTGGTCAGCCCCAGCATTTT. Its protein is CASSFQIGQPQHF.

The chain links TRBV7-2 to TRBJ2-1; 8 bases match TRBD2. This CDR3 has 15 residues. V was pared by 3 bases and J by 4 bases, with 5 bases of the junction left unmatched. CDR1 and CDR2 (germline): SGHTA, FQGNSA. CDR3 sequence reads: CASSFGGAGYNEQFF. CDR3 coding DNA: TGTGCCAGCAGCTTCGGGGGGGCCGGATACAATGAGCAGTTCTTC. The full variable domain, rest sourced from reference TRBV7-2 and TRBJ2-1, is GAGVSQSPSNKVTEKGKDVELRCDPISGHTALYWYRQSLGQGLEFLIYFQGNSAPDKSGLPSDRFSAERTGGSVSTLTIQRTQQEDSAVYLCASSFGGAGYNEQFFGPGTRLTVL.

The V gene is TRBV9, the J gene TRBJ2-3, with 9 bases matching TRBD1. After removal of 7 bases from V and 0 bases from J, the junction contained 12 bases not matched to a gene. CDR1 and CDR2 from the germline V gene are SGDLS and YYNGEE. The CDR3 covers 17 residues. CDR3 sequence reads: CASGRGQGLSSTDTQYF. DNA for the CDR3: TGTGCCAGCGGAAGGGGACAGGGTTTATCTAGCACAGATACGCAGTATTTT.

The chain recombines TRBV28 with TRBJ2-1; TRBD2 agrees at 10 bases. CDR1 is MDHEN and CDR2 is SYDVKM in the germline V gene. There are 16 residues in the CDR3. V was pared by 6 bases and J by 7 bases, with 12 bases of the junction left unmatched. The CDR3 sequence: CASRPQSGGVRNEQFF. The CDR3 DNA reads TGTGCCAGCAGACCCCAGAGCGGGGGGGTTCGAAATGAGCAGTTCTTC.

The CDR3 DNA is TGTGCCAGCAGTTCGGACTCGGACAATCAGCCCCAGCATTTT. It specifies CASSSDSDNQPQHF. V gene TRBV28 combines with J gene TRBJ1-5; D call uncertain. The germline V gene has CDR1 MDHEN and CDR2 SYDVKM. Deletions cut 4 bases from V and 3 bases from J, with 10 bases between. The CDR3 covers 14 residues.

The chain uses TRBV15 and TRBJ1-3, with a possible D match to TRBD1 (5 bases). The CDR3 runs to 14 residues. From germline, CDR1 is LNHNV and CDR2 YYDKDF (reference sequence). Trimming pared 5 bases from V and 4 bases from J, leaving 12 bases between. The CDR3, as DNA: TGTGCCACCAGCCCGACAGTGATCGGAAACACCATATATTTT. Translating it yields CATSPTVIGNTIYF.

The gene calls are TRBV6-5 and TRBJ2-3; D not resolved. This CDR3 region has 12 residues. Germline V gene data show CDR1 as MNHEY and CDR2 as SVGAGI. Trimming removed 4 bases from V and 6 bases from J, with 8 bases in between. CDR3 protein: CASSSAGDTQYF. As DNA, the CDR3 is TGTGCCAGCAGTTCCGCCGGGGATACGCAGTATTTT.

This clone was picked up a small number of times. The V call is TRBV11-1, the J call TRBJ2-3; 9 bases match TRBD2. V dropped 2 bases and J dropped 0; count of bases not matched to a gene: 6. CDR1 and CDR2 (germline): SGHAT, FQDESV (reference sequence). The CDR3 is 17 residues long. For the CDR3, the DNA is TGTGCCAGCAGCTTAAGCCTAGCGGGACGTAGCACAGATACGCAGTATTTT. This gives the protein CASSLSLAGRSTDTQYF.

The V and J genes are TRBV30 and TRBJ1-1; D might be TRBD1 (5 bases). This CDR3 comprises 11 residues. Germline CDR1 GTSNPN, CDR2 SVGIG (reference sequence). V lost 8 bases and J 6 bases, leaving 13 bases between the germline ends. CDR3: CAPGRSSEAFF. For the CDR3, the DNA is TGTGCCCCAGGGAGGAGCTCTGAAGCTTTCTTT.

The rearrangement uses TRBV28 and TRBJ2-5; D may be TRBD2 (5 bases). Looked up from germline, CDR1 is MDHEN and CDR2 is SYDVKM. V was pared by 7 bases and J by 5 bases, with 14 bases between. The CDR3 extends over 13 amino acids. Here the CDR3 DNA reads TGTGCCAGCAAATTGCCGGGGTGGGAGACCCAGTACTTC. It yields the protein CASKLPGWETQYF.

V gene TRBV2 combines with J gene TRBJ1-2; 9 bases fit TRBD1. CDR1 and CDR2 (germline): SNHLY, FYNNEI. J was trimmed by 6 bases and V by 8 bases; bases with no gene match: 13. This CDR3 is 15 amino acids long. CDR3 in amino acids: CASGGAGQGFHGYTF. CDR3 in DNA: TGTGCCAGCGGGGGCGCGGGACAGGGTTTTCATGGCTACACCTTC.

J is TRBJ2-5 and V is TRBV18, with D possibly being TRBD1 (6 bases). The CDR3 length is 16 residues. CDR1 is KGHSH, CDR2 LQKENI, per germline. Trimming pared 4 bases from V and 2 bases from J, leaving 17 bases between. CDR3 nucleotides: TGTGCCAGCTCACTAACCGAAATCAGGGGTCAAGAGACCCAGTACTTC. As protein: CASSLTEIRGQETQYF.

DNA of the CDR3: TGTGCCAGCTCACCCACTACTAGCGGGAGTAACAATGAGCAGTTCTTC. Protein: CASSPTTSGSNNEQFF. J is TRBJ2-1 and V is TRBV18; 11 bases match TRBD2. The CDR3 runs 16 residues. Germline CDR1 and CDR2: KGHSH and LQKENI. The J segment lost 5 bases and the V segment lost 3 bases, leaving 6 bases of the junction unmatched.

Only a few counts were recorded for this clone. V gene TRBV6-6 combines with J gene TRBJ1-2; TRBD1 matches at 9 bases. The germline gives CDR1 MNHNY, CDR2 SVGAGI (reference sequence). V was pared by 6 bases and J by 3 bases, with 8 bases of the junction left unmatched. This CDR3 is built from 15 residues. In DNA, the CDR3 is TGTGCCAGCAGGGGACAGGGCCAAGCCCACTATGGCTACACCTTC. It codes for CASRGQGQAHYGYTF.

V usage is TRBV6-1 and J usage is TRBJ2-7; 8 nucleotides match TRBD1. V trimming: 4 bases; J trimming: 3 bases; junction bases outside the gene matches: 5. CDR1 and CDR2 from the germline V gene are MNHNS and SASEGT. This CDR3 contains 14 residues. Here the CDR3 reads CASSGGDRFYEQYF. The CDR3 bases are TGTGCCAGCAGTGGGGGGGACAGGTTCTACGAGCAGTACTTC.

The sample holds one count of this clone. The genes are TRBV7-9 and TRBJ2-1; the D gene is possibly TRBD2 (6 bases). Trimming removed 4 bases from V and 5 bases from J, with 15 bases in between. This CDR3 has 15 amino acids. From germline, CDR1 is SEHNR and CDR2 FQNEAQ (reference sequence). The CDR3 DNA sequence: TGTGCCAGCAGCTCCCTCAGGGAGGTCCACAATGAGCAGTTCTTC. It yields the protein CASSSLREVHNEQFF.

J is TRBJ2-1 and V is TRBV11-2; 7 bases are shared with TRBD2. Germline V CDR1 and CDR2: SGHAT, FQNNGV. This CDR3 contains 14 residues. Unmatched junction bases numbered 6, after V lost 7 bases and J lost 3 bases. The CDR3 reads CASTLGGIYNEQFF. The CDR3 coding sequence is TGTGCCAGCACCCTGGGAGGGATCTACAATGAGCAGTTCTTC.

The rearrangement links TRBV28 to TRBJ1-2, with D possibly TRBD1 on 5 matching bases. With 2 bases removed from V and 1 base from J, the gap between germline ends came to 11 bases. The CDR3 sequence is 15 residues long. CDR1 and CDR2 (germline): MDHEN, SYDVKM. The CDR3 coding sequence is TGTGCCAGCAGTTTAGCAGGGTTGGGTAACTATGGCTACACCTTC. It translates to CASSLAGLGNYGYTF.